These 18 T cell receptor beta chains originate from one sample sequenced in a study of blood T cell repertoires in COVID-19. Assay: immunoSEQ multiplex PCR; the TCRdb copy retains only in-frame clones and omits some. Of about 410,000 clones listed, about nine tenths are singletons. Input material: peripheral blood. The receptors come from a woman between 25 and 40 years old with active or convalescent COVID-19.

This clone was seen a single time. The chain joins TRBV5-6 to TRBJ2-5, with 7 bases fitting TRBD1. The trim removed 4 bases at V and 0 bases at J, leaving 6 bases unmatched. The CDR3 sequence is 15 residues long. CDR1 and CDR2 from the germline V gene are SGHDT and YYEEEE. The CDR3 here is CASSPMGQNQETQYF. The CDR3, as DNA: TGTGCCAGCAGCCCGATGGGACAGAACCAAGAGACCCAGTACTTC.

The CDR3 nucleotides read TGTGCCAGCAGTCCGGGACACAGCAATCAGCCCCAGCATTTT. Its translation is CASSPGHSNQPQHF. The chain couples TRBV3-1 (or the pseudogene TRBV3-2) to TRBJ1-5, with D perhaps matching TRBD1 (6 bases). There are 14 residues in the CDR3. Trimming cost V 6 bases and J 1 base, with 10 bases left between them. In germline, CDR1 is LGHDT, CDR2 YNNKEL (reference sequence).

The chain links TRBV6-4 to TRBJ2-5; D possibly corresponds to TRBD2 (6 bases). The CDR3 has 14 residues. Germline values: CDR1 MRHNA, CDR2 SNTAGT. V lost 2 bases to trimming and J lost 1 base, with 8 bases between them. In nucleotides, the CDR3 is TGTGCCAGCAGTGACCCGACTAGCCAAGAGACCCAGTACTTC. It yields the protein CASSDPTSQETQYF.

J is TRBJ2-5 and V is TRBV2; 7 bases agree with TRBD1. CDR3 length: 15 amino acids. The V and J ends lost 2 bases and 5 bases, in that order; junction bases with no gene match: 8. Looked up from germline, CDR1 is SNHLY and CDR2 is FYNNEI. The CDR3 nucleotides read TGTGCCAGCAGTGAAAGAGTAACGACAGGGGAGACCCAGTACTTC. It codes for CASSERVTTGETQYF. Filled out from reference TRBV2 and TRBJ2-5, the complete variable domain reads EPEVTQTPSHQVTQMGQEVILRCVPISNHLYFYWYRQILGQKVEFLVSFYNNEISEKSEIFDDQFSVERPDGSNFTLKIRSTKLEDSAMYFCASSERVTTGETQYFGPGTRLLVL.

This clone was counted once. The V and J genes are TRBV29-1 and TRBJ2-7, with TRBD2 as a possible D gene (5 bases). V was pared by 2 bases and J by 3 bases, with 8 bases between. Per germline, CDR1 SQVTM and CDR2 ANQGSEA. The CDR3 has 12 amino acids. CDR3 DNA sequence: TGCAGCGTTGAATTACGGGGCTACGAGCAGTACTTC. This encodes CSVELRGYEQYF.

The chain couples TRBV15 to TRBJ2-2; a possible D gene is TRBD2 (6 bases). This CDR3 is 16 amino acids long. Trimming took off 1 base at V and 1 base at J, with 10 bases between the two ends. Germline CDR1 is LNHNV and CDR2 is YYDKDF (reference sequence). CDR3 residues: CATSRGSSENTGELFF. As DNA, the CDR3 is TGTGCCACCAGCAGAGGGTCTAGCGAGAACACCGGGGAGCTGTTTTTT.

The chain uses TRBV4-1 and TRBJ2-3, with 10 positions matching TRBD1. V lost 4 bases, J lost 2 bases, and 12 bases stayed unmatched. The CDR3 is 18 amino acids. The germline V gene encodes CDR1 MGHRA and CDR2 YSYEKL. DNA of the CDR3: TGCGCCAGCAGCCCACTACCAGGGACAGGGGATTACACAGATACGCAGTATTTT. Protein: CASSPLPGTGDYTDTQYF.

This chain connects TRBV5-1 to TRBJ2-2; D is possibly TRBD1 (6 bases). The V gene's germline CDR1 is SGHRS and CDR2 YFSETQ. The V end lost 4 bases, the J end lost 5 bases, and 15 bases lay between the germline ends. The CDR3 consists of 15 residues. The CDR3 is CASSPEQGMTGELFF. The CDR3 nucleotides are TGCGCCAGCAGCCCTGAACAGGGTATGACCGGGGAGCTGTTTTTT.

The chain couples TRBV18 to TRBJ1-3, with 7 bases aligning to TRBD1. Germline V gene sequence: CDR1 KGHSH, CDR2 LQKENI. The CDR3 is 19 residues long. V shed 0 bases and J 0 bases; nucleotides not matched to a gene: 11. The CDR3 DNA reads as TGTGCCAGCTCACCACCGGGGTTGGCAGGGGGGACCTCTGGAAACACCATATATTTT. Protein sequence: CASSPPGLAGGTSGNTIYF.

The CDR3 sequence is CASSREWTGDGSPLHF. CDR3 DNA sequence: TGTGCCAGCAGCCGAGAATGGACAGGGGATGGTTCACCCCTCCACTTT. The chain combines TRBV4-2 with TRBJ1-6, with 9 bases aligning to TRBD1. The germline V gene has CDR1 LGHNA and CDR2 YNFKEQ. Trimming at V came to 4 bases and at J to 9 bases, leaving 10 bases not matched to a gene. The CDR3 runs to 16 residues.

About this clone: The sample holds other DNA sequences that translate to the same CDR3. The chain combines TRBV24-1 with TRBJ1-5; D possibly corresponds to TRBD1 (5 bases). CDR3 length: 15 amino acids. V was clipped by 5 bases and J by 0 bases, with 10 bases between them. Germline V gives CDR1 KGHDR, CDR2 SFDVKD. The DNA of the CDR3 is TGTGCCACCAGTGCCGGGGGGGGTAGCAATCAGCCCCAGCATTTT. Protein: CATSAGGGSNQPQHF.

The chain uses TRBV6-1 and TRBJ1-5, with TRBD1 matching 7 bases. The V segment lost 3 bases and the J segment 1 base; nucleotides outside the gene matches: 3. This CDR3 spans 15 amino acids. Germline CDR1 MNHNS, CDR2 SASEGT. CDR3 sequence reads: CASSELDRSNQPQHF. CDR3 coding DNA: TGTGCCAGCAGTGAGCTGGACAGGAGCAATCAGCCCCAGCATTTT.

The chain is built from TRBV3-1 (or the pseudogene TRBV3-2) and TRBJ1-2, with 9 bases identical to TRBD1. Losses at the gene ends were 4 bases for V and 4 bases for J; bases not matched to a gene: 7. The CDR3 sequence is 15 residues long. CDR1 is LGHDT and CDR2 is YNNKEL in the germline V gene (reference sequence). The CDR3 sequence is CASSRGQGSGYGYTF. In DNA form, the CDR3 reads TGTGCCAGCAGCCGAGGACAGGGGTCGGGCTATGGCTACACCTTC.

This clone was detected once. The rearrangement joins TRBV6-2 or TRBV6-3 to TRBJ1-2; D may be TRBD1 (5 bases). CDR1 MNHEY and CDR2 SVGEGT come from the germline V gene. This CDR3 region has 14 residues. Trimming cost V 0 bases and J 7 bases, with 12 bases left between them. In DNA, the CDR3 is TGTGCCAGCAGTTACTCGACAGAAGTCCTTGGCTACACCTTC. Amino acids: CASSYSTEVLGYTF.

This clone has a single count. This chain links TRBV12-3 or TRBV12-4 with TRBJ2-1; unclear D gene. Trimming took 1 base from V and 12 from J, leaving 13 bases between them. This CDR3 has 13 amino acids. CDR3 DNA sequence: TGTGCCAGCAGTTTAGATACCCTTAGAGCGCAGTTCTTC. It encodes CASSLDTLRAQFF.

The chain is built from TRBV5-8 and TRBJ2-3, with 7 bases that match TRBD1. The length of the CDR3 is 13 residues. CDR1 and CDR2 from the germline V gene are SGHTS and YDEGEE. V lost 2 bases, J lost 6 bases, and 3 bases stayed unmatched. CDR3 nucleotides: TGTGCCAGCAGCTTAAACAGGGGCGATACGCAGTATTTT. Its translation is CASSLNRGDTQYF.

The CDR3 here is CAWTPGTSGGTDTQYF. The CDR3 DNA is TGTGCCTGGACCCCCGGGACTAGCGGGGGGACAGATACGCAGTATTTT. This rearrangement joins TRBV30 to TRBJ2-3; 15 positions agree with TRBD2. The germline gives CDR1 GTSNPN, CDR2 SVGIG (reference sequence). The CDR3 runs 16 residues. V trimming: 4 bases; J trimming: 3 bases; junction bases outside the gene matches: 5. The variable domain in full, completed from reference TRBV30 and TRBJ2-3, reads SQTIHQWPATLVQPVGSPLSLECTVEGTSNPNLYWYRQAAGRGLQLLFYSVGIGQISSEVPQNLSASRPQDRQFILSSKKLLLSDSGFYLCAWTPGTSGGTDTQYFGPGTRLTVL.

The chain couples TRBV27 to TRBJ1-1; TRBD1 aligns across 7 bases. After removal of 3 bases from V and 2 bases from J, the junction contained 6 bases not matched to a gene. Germline V gene lookup returns CDR1 MNHEY and CDR2 SMNVEV (reference sequence). This CDR3 region has 15 residues. DNA for the CDR3: TGTGCCAGCAGTTTCGCCGGACAGGCCAACACTGAAGCTTTCTTT. It encodes CASSFAGQANTEAFF.